There are a few counts of the clone carrying this TCR beta chain. No antigen is known for it. Gene names follow the mouse nomenclature. The read finishes 4 residues shy of the CDR3 end, and the germline J gene is used to complete it. CDR3 length: 18 residues. V lost 0 bases to trimming and J lost 0 bases; unmatched junction nucleotides: 6. From germline, CDR1 is LGHNA and CDR2 YNLKQL (reference sequence). Pooled cutaneous lymph node cells were sorted using CD4, CD8alpha, NKG2D, NKG2ACE and other markers. Following RNA extraction, reverse transcription yielded cDNA that acted as the sequencing template. Assay: immunoSEQ multiplex PCR; the TCRdb copy retains only in-frame clones and omits some. In total the sample includes 290,000 or so clones, none of them seen once. The sample comes from a study of CD8+ T cells in alopecia areata. Regarding the study as a whole: Normal skin contains resident alphabeta T cells, and these are also sequenced in scalp samples.

The chain has TRBV5 and TRBJ2-1; 9 bases are a match to TRBD2. The sequencing sample was made of CD4+ T cells sorted from a lymph node. This sequence originates from a C3H/HeJ mouse with alopecia areata. The strain's MHC: H2-k. The part of the CDR3 DNA that was read is TGTGCCAGCAGCCAAGATAGAGAACTGGGGGGTAACTATGCT. Protein product: CASSQDRELGGNYA. The whole CDR3 sequence reads CASSQDRELGGNYAEQFF.